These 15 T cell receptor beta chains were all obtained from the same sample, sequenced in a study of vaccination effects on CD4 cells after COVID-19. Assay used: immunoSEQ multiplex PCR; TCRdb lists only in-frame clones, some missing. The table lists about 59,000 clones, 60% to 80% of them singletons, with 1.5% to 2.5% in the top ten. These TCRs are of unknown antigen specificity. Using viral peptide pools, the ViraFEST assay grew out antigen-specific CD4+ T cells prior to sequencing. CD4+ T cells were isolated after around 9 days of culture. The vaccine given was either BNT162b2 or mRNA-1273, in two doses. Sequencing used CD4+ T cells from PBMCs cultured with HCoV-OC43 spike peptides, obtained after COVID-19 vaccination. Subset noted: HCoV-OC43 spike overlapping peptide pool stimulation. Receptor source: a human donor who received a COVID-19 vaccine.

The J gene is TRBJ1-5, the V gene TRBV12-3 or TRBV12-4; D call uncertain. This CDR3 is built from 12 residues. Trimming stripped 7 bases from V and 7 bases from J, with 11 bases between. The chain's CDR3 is CASTRSEQPQHF. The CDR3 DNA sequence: TGTGCCAGCACCCGATCGGAGCAGCCCCAGCATTTT.

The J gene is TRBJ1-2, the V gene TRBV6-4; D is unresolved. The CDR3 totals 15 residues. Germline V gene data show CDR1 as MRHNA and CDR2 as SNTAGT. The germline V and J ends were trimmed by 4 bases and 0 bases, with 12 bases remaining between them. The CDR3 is CASSVSYPPNYGYTF. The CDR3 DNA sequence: TGTGCCAGCAGTGTATCTTATCCTCCTAACTATGGCTACACCTTC.

The CDR3 region is CATSVDSNQPQHF. DNA for the CDR3: TGTGCCACCAGTGTAGACAGCAATCAGCCCCAGCATTTT. The rearrangement joins TRBV24-1 to TRBJ1-5; D is ambiguous. The CDR3 loop spans 13 amino acids. Trimming took 5 bases from V and 1 from J, leaving 5 bases between them. The germline CDR1 and CDR2 sequences are KGHDR and SFDVKD.

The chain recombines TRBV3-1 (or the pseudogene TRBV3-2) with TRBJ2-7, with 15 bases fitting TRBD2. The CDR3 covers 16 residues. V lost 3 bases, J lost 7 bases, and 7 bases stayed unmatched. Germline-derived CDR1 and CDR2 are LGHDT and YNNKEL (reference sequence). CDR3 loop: CASSHGLAGGPREQYV. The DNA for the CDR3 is TGTGCCAGCAGCCACGGACTAGCGGGGGGGCCTCGGGAGCAGTACGTC.

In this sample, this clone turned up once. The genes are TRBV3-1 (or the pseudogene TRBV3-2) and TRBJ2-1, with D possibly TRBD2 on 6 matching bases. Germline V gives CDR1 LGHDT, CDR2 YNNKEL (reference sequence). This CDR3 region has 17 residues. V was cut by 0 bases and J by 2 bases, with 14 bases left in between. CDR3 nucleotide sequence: TGTGCCAGCAGCCAAGACTTGGGGGTAGCGGCCTACAATGAGCAGTTCTTC. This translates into CASSQDLGVAAYNEQFF.

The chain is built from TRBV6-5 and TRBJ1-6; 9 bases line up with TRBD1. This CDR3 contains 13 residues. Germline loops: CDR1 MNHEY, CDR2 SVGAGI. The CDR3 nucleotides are TGTGGGCTTTCCGACAGGGGGGAATCACCCCTCCACTTT. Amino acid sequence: CGLSDRGESPLHF.

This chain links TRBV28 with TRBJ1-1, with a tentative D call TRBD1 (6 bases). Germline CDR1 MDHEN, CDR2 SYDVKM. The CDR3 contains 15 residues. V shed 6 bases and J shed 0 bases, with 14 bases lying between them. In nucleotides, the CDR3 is TGTGCCAGCAGCCTAGGGGGGAGTATGAACACTGAAGCTTTCTTT. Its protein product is CASSLGGSMNTEAFF.

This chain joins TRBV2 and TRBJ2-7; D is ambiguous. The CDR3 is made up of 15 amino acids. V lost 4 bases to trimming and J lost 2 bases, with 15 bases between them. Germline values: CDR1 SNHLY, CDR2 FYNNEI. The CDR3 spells CASSVSGVGTYEQYV. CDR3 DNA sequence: TGTGCCAGCAGTGTCTCGGGTGTGGGTACCTACGAGCAGTACGTC.

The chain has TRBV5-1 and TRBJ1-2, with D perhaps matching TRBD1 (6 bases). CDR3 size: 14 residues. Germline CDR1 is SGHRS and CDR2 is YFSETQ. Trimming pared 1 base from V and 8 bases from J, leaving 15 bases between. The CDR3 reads CASSLRGAERGYTF. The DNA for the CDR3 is TGCGCCAGCAGCTTGAGGGGGGCTGAAAGAGGCTACACCTTC. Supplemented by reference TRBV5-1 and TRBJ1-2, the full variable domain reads KAGVTQTPRYLIKTRGQQVTLSCSPISGHRSVSWYQQTPGQGLQFLFEYFSETQRNKGNFPGRFSGRQFSNSRSEMNVSTLELGDSALYLCASSLRGAERGYTFGSGTRLTVV.

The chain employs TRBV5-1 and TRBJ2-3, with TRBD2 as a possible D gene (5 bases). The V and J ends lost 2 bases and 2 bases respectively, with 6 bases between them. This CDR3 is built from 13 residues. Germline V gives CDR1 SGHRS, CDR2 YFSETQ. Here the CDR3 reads CASSFRDTDTQYF. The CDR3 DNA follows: TGCGCCAGCAGCTTCCGGGACACAGATACGCAGTATTTT.

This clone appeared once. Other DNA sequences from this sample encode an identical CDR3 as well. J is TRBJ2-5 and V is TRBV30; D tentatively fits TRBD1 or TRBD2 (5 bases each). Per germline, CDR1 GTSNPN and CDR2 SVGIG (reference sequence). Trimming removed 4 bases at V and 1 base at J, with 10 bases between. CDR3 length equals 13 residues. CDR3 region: CAWTRDRQETQYF. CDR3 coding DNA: TGTGCCTGGACCCGGGACCGCCAAGAGACCCAGTACTTC.

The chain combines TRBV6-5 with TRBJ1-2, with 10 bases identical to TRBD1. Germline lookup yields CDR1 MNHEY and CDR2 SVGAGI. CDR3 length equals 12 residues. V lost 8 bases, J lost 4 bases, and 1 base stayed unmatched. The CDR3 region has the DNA TGTGCCAGCGGGGACAGGGGCTATGGCTACACCTTC. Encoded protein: CASGDRGYGYTF.

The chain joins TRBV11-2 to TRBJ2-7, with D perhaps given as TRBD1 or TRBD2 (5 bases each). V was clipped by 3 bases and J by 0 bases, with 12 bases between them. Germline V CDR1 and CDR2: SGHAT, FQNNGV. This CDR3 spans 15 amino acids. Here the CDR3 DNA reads TGTGCCAGCAGCTTTCAGTGGGGGATCTCCTACGAGCAGTACGTC. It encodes CASSFQWGISYEQYV.

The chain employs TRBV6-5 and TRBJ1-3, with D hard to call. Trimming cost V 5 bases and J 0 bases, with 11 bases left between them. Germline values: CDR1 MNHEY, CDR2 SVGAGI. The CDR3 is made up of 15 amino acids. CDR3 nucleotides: TGTGCCAGCAGTATTTTAGGGTACTCTGGAAACACCATATATTTT. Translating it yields CASSILGYSGNTIYF.

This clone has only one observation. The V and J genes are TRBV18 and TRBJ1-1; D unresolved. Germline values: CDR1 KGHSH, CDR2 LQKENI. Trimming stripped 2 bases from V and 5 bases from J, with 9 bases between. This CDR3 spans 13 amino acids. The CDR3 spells CASSPYTGTEAFF. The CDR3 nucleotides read TGTGCCAGCTCACCATACACGGGGACTGAAGCTTTCTTT.